This is a list of T cell receptor beta chains from one sample in a study of T-cell reconstitution after alpha-beta-depleted transplantation in children. Each CDR3 protein gets one entry after TCRdb re-called the PCR reads with MiXCR. The sample yields hundreds of thousands of distinct CDR3 sequences, under 15% seen once. Sequencing was performed on PBMCs, taken before TCRalphabeta/CD19-depleted stem cell transplant. These receptor sequences come from a girl aged 2 to 10 with congenital amegakaryocytic thrombocytopenia, due to receive a stem cell transplant. Each CDR3 is given with its conserved first and last residue. The D gene is left open where the match is weak. The size field is filled for only some rows; it gives once, few, many or a size class.

v_call: TRBV6-1; clone_size: many; j_call: TRBJ2-7; d_call: -; cdr3_nt: TGTGCCAGCAGCCAAACAAGAATTACCTACGAGCAGTACTTC; cdr3_aa: CASSQTRITYEQYF
v_call: TRBV10-3; clone_size: many; j_call: TRBJ2-7; d_call: -; cdr3_nt: TGTGCCATCAGTGACCAGGACTTCATTTACGAGCAGTACTTC; cdr3_aa: CAISDQDFIYEQYF
v_call: TRBV5-4; clone_size: many; j_call: TRBJ2-3; d_call: -; cdr3_nt: TGTGCCAGCAGCTTAAAGGGGGGCACAGATACGCAGTATTTT; cdr3_aa: CASSLKGGTDTQYF
v_call: TRBV3-1; clone_size: many; j_call: TRBJ2-1; d_call: TRBD2; cdr3_nt: TGTGCCAGCAGCCCGGGAGGTCGGTCCTACAATGAGCAGTTCTTC; cdr3_aa: CASSPGGRSYNEQFF
v_call: TRBV12-3/TRBV12-4; clone_size: many; j_call: TRBJ2-7; d_call: -; cdr3_nt: TGTGCCAGCAGTTTAGGAGTCTTCGAGCAGTACTTC; cdr3_aa: CASSLGVFEQYF
v_call: TRBV7-3; clone_size: few; j_call: TRBJ2-7; d_call: TRBD1; cdr3_nt: TGTGCCAGCAGCTTTACAGGGGACCACGAGCAGTACTTC; cdr3_aa: CASSFTGDHEQYF
v_call: TRBV12-3/TRBV12-4; clone_size: many; j_call: TRBJ2-1; d_call: TRBD2; cdr3_nt: TGTGCCAGCAGGGCCACAGGGATGGCTAGCGGGAGGGCCGATGAGCAGTTCTTC; cdr3_aa: CASRATGMASGRADEQFF
v_call: TRBV6-1; clone_size: many; j_call: TRBJ1-3; d_call: -; cdr3_nt: TGTGCCAGCAGTGAAGCCCGGACAGTGTACGGGATCTCTGGAAACACCATATATTTT; cdr3_aa: CASSEARTVYGISGNTIYF
v_call: TRBV5-1; clone_size: many; j_call: TRBJ2-3; d_call: -; cdr3_nt: TGCGCCAGCAGCTTGAAAAAGAAGATCCCTAGCACAGATACGCAGTATTTT; cdr3_aa: CASSLKKKIPSTDTQYF
v_call: TRBV6-1; clone_size: many; j_call: TRBJ2-1; d_call: -; cdr3_nt: TGTGCCAGCAGGGCAAGGGGGGGCCAAACCTACAATGAGCAGTTCTTC; cdr3_aa: CASRARGGQTYNEQFF
v_call: TRBV27; clone_size: many; j_call: TRBJ2-3; d_call: TRBD2; cdr3_nt: TGTGCCAGCAGTTCAGCCCCTAGCGGGGTGATCACAGATACGCAGTATTTT; cdr3_aa: CASSSAPSGVITDTQYF
v_call: TRBV2; clone_size: -; j_call: TRBJ2-3; d_call: -; cdr3_nt: TGTGCCAGCAGGGACGGGCAACCCACAGATACGCAGTATTTT; cdr3_aa: CASRDGQPTDTQYF
v_call: TRBV11-1; clone_size: few; j_call: TRBJ2-6; d_call: -; cdr3_nt: TGTGCCAGCAGCTTAGGGGGGGCAGGAATCTCTGGGGCCAACGTCCTGACTTTC; cdr3_aa: CASSLGGAGISGANVLTF
v_call: TRBV29-1; clone_size: few; j_call: TRBJ2-5; d_call: TRBD2; cdr3_nt: TGCAGCGTTGGGTTGACTAGCGGGAGCAACCAAGAGACCCAGTACTTC; cdr3_aa: CSVGLTSGSNQETQYF
v_call: TRBV20-1; clone_size: few; j_call: TRBJ2-7; d_call: -; cdr3_nt: TGCAGTGCTAACTACCCCCGGGACGGCTCTGACGAGCAGTACTTC; cdr3_aa: CSANYPRDGSDEQYF
v_call: TRBV20-1; clone_size: many; j_call: TRBJ2-1; d_call: -; cdr3_nt: TGCAGTGCTAATCAGGTGGTAGCGGCCTACAATGAGCAGTTCTTC; cdr3_aa: CSANQVVAAYNEQFF
v_call: TRBV5-1; clone_size: many; j_call: TRBJ2-1; d_call: TRBD2; cdr3_nt: TGCGCCAGCAGCTTGGCCAAACCTACTAGCGGGAGGACGACCTACAATGAGCAGTTCTTC; cdr3_aa: CASSLAKPTSGRTTYNEQFF
v_call: TRBV12-3/TRBV12-4; clone_size: many; j_call: TRBJ2-5; d_call: -; cdr3_nt: TGTGCCAGCTCCTCGGCCGCTTTCGAAGAGACCCAGTACTTC; cdr3_aa: CASSSAAFEETQYF
v_call: TRBV3-1; clone_size: few; j_call: TRBJ2-1; d_call: -; cdr3_nt: TGTGCCAGCAGCCAAGATCTCGACCCGGGAGCCAACAATGAGCAGTTCTTC; cdr3_aa: CASSQDLDPGANNEQFF
v_call: TRBV10-3; clone_size: many; j_call: TRBJ2-5; d_call: -; cdr3_nt: TGTGCCATCAGTGGTTACAACCAAGGAGAGACCCAGTACTTC; cdr3_aa: CAISGYNQGETQYF
v_call: TRBV5-1; clone_size: many; j_call: TRBJ2-2; d_call: -; cdr3_nt: TGCGCCAGCACCTATGGAGAAACCGGGGAGCTGTTTTTT; cdr3_aa: CASTYGETGELFF
v_call: TRBV20-1; clone_size: few; j_call: TRBJ2-4; d_call: TRBD1; cdr3_nt: TGCAGTGCTGCTGGACAGGGAACGGTCATTCAGTACTTC; cdr3_aa: CSAAGQGTVIQYF
v_call: TRBV20-1; clone_size: many; j_call: TRBJ2-1; d_call: -; cdr3_nt: TGCAGTTCGACGCGAAGTTTCTTGGAGGATGAGCAGTTCTTC; cdr3_aa: CSSTRSFLEDEQFF
v_call: TRBV5-1; clone_size: many; j_call: TRBJ2-7; d_call: TRBD2; cdr3_nt: TGCGCCAGCAGCTTTGGACTAGCGGAATACGAGCAGTACTTC; cdr3_aa: CASSFGLAEYEQYF
v_call: TRBV7-6; clone_size: few; j_call: TRBJ2-1; d_call: -; cdr3_nt: TGTGCCAGCAGCTTAGTGGGTCCCGGAGAGGGGGAGGCCGGTAATGAGCAGTTCTTC; cdr3_aa: CASSLVGPGEGEAGNEQFF
v_call: TRBV12-3/TRBV12-4; clone_size: -; j_call: TRBJ2-2; d_call: TRBD1; cdr3_nt: TGTGCCAGCAGTTCCCACAGGGGGCTAAACACCGGGGAGCTGTTTTTT; cdr3_aa: CASSSHRGLNTGELFF
v_call: TRBV5-1; clone_size: many; j_call: TRBJ2-7; d_call: -; cdr3_nt: TGCGCCAGCAGCTCCTCCGGGTGGGGTATCCACGAGCAGTACTTC; cdr3_aa: CASSSSGWGIHEQYF
v_call: TRBV30; clone_size: few; j_call: TRBJ2-3; d_call: -; cdr3_nt: TGTGCCTGGGTACTCGGGGACCGGCACACAGATACGCAGTATTTT; cdr3_aa: CAWVLGDRHTDTQYF
v_call: TRBV5-5; clone_size: -; j_call: TRBJ2-3; d_call: -; cdr3_nt: TGTGCCAGCAGCTTCCTATCGGGCAGTTACACAGATACGCAGTATTTT; cdr3_aa: CASSFLSGSYTDTQYF
v_call: TRBV5-1; clone_size: once; j_call: TRBJ1-6; d_call: -; cdr3_nt: TGCGTCAGCAGCTTGGACATGGAGTCACCCCTCCACTTT; cdr3_aa: CVSSLDMESPLHF
v_call: TRBV10-3; clone_size: few; j_call: TRBJ2-1; d_call: TRBD2; cdr3_nt: TGTGCCATCAGTGATGCGGGAGGGCCCTCCTACAATGAGCAGTTCTTC; cdr3_aa: CAISDAGGPSYNEQFF
v_call: TRBV20-1; clone_size: many; j_call: TRBJ2-5; d_call: -; cdr3_nt: TGCAGTGCACCCAGCGGAAACCAAGAGACCCAGTACTTC; cdr3_aa: CSAPSGNQETQYF
v_call: TRBV5-6; clone_size: many; j_call: TRBJ2-3; d_call: -; cdr3_nt: TGTGCCAGCAGGTCCCCATGGGGAGATACGCAGTATTTT; cdr3_aa: CASRSPWGDTQYF
v_call: TRBV11-2; clone_size: few; j_call: TRBJ2-2; d_call: TRBD2; cdr3_nt: TGTGCCAGCACCCACCCCTCCGGACTAGCGACGAACACCGGGGAGCTGTTTTTT; cdr3_aa: CASTHPSGLATNTGELFF
v_call: TRBV12-3/TRBV12-4; clone_size: many; j_call: TRBJ2-2; d_call: TRBD1; cdr3_nt: TGTGCCAGCAGCCCTGTAGAGGGGGCAAGGAACGGGGAGCTGTTTTTT; cdr3_aa: CASSPVEGARNGELFF
v_call: TRBV5-1; clone_size: -; j_call: TRBJ2-7; d_call: -; cdr3_nt: TGCGCCAGCAGCTTAGAGGGTAAGCGCGACGAGCAGTACTTC; cdr3_aa: CASSLEGKRDEQYF
v_call: TRBV20-1; clone_size: few; j_call: TRBJ2-5; d_call: -; cdr3_nt: TGCAGTGCTGTCCGGGACTCTCCAAGAGAGACCCAGTACTTC; cdr3_aa: CSAVRDSPRETQYF
v_call: TRBV5-1; clone_size: many; j_call: TRBJ2-3; d_call: TRBD2; cdr3_nt: TGCGCCACCAAAAGAACTAGCGGCACAGATACGCAGTATTTT; cdr3_aa: CATKRTSGTDTQYF
v_call: TRBV20-1; clone_size: few; j_call: TRBJ2-4; d_call: TRBD1; cdr3_nt: TGCAGTGCTAGACAACTCGGACAGGGCAAAAACATTCAGTACTTC; cdr3_aa: CSARQLGQGKNIQYF
v_call: TRBV4-1; clone_size: few; j_call: TRBJ2-1; d_call: TRBD2; cdr3_nt: TGCGCCAGCAGCCAAGTCTGGACTAGCGGGAGCTACAATGAGCAGTTCTTC; cdr3_aa: CASSQVWTSGSYNEQFF
v_call: TRBV4-2; clone_size: many; j_call: TRBJ2-1; d_call: -; cdr3_nt: TGTGCCAGCAGCCCCGCATCATACGACAATGAGCAGTTCTTC; cdr3_aa: CASSPASYDNEQFF
v_call: TRBV7-2; clone_size: many; j_call: TRBJ2-1; d_call: -; cdr3_nt: TGTGCCAGCAACTTGCTCGAACATGAGCAGTTCTTC; cdr3_aa: CASNLLEHEQFF
v_call: TRBV7-9; clone_size: many; j_call: TRBJ2-3; d_call: -; cdr3_nt: TGTGCCAGCTCCCGGGGAGGATCAGATACGCAGTATTTT; cdr3_aa: CASSRGGSDTQYF
v_call: TRBV6-1; clone_size: -; j_call: TRBJ2-7; d_call: TRBD2; cdr3_nt: TGTGCCAACAGTGACATTGGCTGGACTAGCGGGAATAAGCAGTACTTC; cdr3_aa: CANSDIGWTSGNKQYF
v_call: TRBV5-1; clone_size: few; j_call: TRBJ2-7; d_call: TRBD2; cdr3_nt: TGCGCCAGCAGCCGTTCTAGCGGGAGCCACGAGCAGTACTTC; cdr3_aa: CASSRSSGSHEQYF
v_call: TRBV14; clone_size: few; j_call: TRBJ2-4; d_call: -; cdr3_nt: TGTGCCAGCAGCCTCTTAGGTACAGGGTCAACAAACATTCAGTACTTC; cdr3_aa: CASSLLGTGSTNIQYF
v_call: TRBV5-1; clone_size: once; j_call: TRBJ2-1; d_call: -; cdr3_nt: TGCGCCAGCAGCTTGGGGGGGCCGGGAGGCCACCCAACCACCTACAATGAGCAGTTCTTC; cdr3_aa: CASSLGGPGGHPTTYNEQFF
v_call: TRBV7-9; clone_size: few; j_call: TRBJ2-7; d_call: -; cdr3_nt: TGTGCCAGCAGCTTACCAATCCTAGAAAACGAGCAGTACTTC; cdr3_aa: CASSLPILENEQYF
v_call: TRBV10-3; clone_size: -; j_call: TRBJ2-7; d_call: -; cdr3_nt: TGTGCCATCAGTGAGTCTGGTGGGAATCCGTACTTC; cdr3_aa: CAISESGGNPYF
v_call: TRBV29-1; clone_size: -; j_call: TRBJ1-1; d_call: -; cdr3_nt: TGCAGCGTTCAGGGTGCACTGAACACTGAAGCTTTCTTT; cdr3_aa: CSVQGALNTEAFF
v_call: TRBV29-1; clone_size: few; j_call: TRBJ2-7; d_call: -; cdr3_nt: TGCAGCGTTGAACCGGGGGGCCCTGGCGAGCAGTACTTC; cdr3_aa: CSVEPGGPGEQYF
v_call: TRBV15; clone_size: many; j_call: TRBJ1-4; d_call: -; cdr3_nt: TGTGCCACCAGCGGAATAGACGGCCTTAATGAAAAACTGTTTTTT; cdr3_aa: CATSGIDGLNEKLFF
v_call: TRBV7-9; clone_size: many; j_call: TRBJ2-7; d_call: TRBD2; cdr3_nt: TGTGCCAGCAGCTTATACCCTAGCGGCTACGAGCAGTACTTC; cdr3_aa: CASSLYPSGYEQYF
v_call: TRBV5-1; clone_size: -; j_call: TRBJ2-5; d_call: TRBD1; cdr3_nt: TGCGCCAGCGGCCAGACAGGGACAGGAGAGACCCAGTACTTC; cdr3_aa: CASGQTGTGETQYF
v_call: TRBV15; clone_size: many; j_call: TRBJ2-3; d_call: TRBD2; cdr3_nt: TGTGCCACCAGCAGAGAACCTCGGGAGGGGGTCCACACAGATACGCAGTATTTT; cdr3_aa: CATSREPREGVHTDTQYF
v_call: TRBV3-1; clone_size: few; j_call: TRBJ2-3; d_call: -; cdr3_nt: TGTGCCAGCAGCCGCCTGTCAGGGGTGGAAGATACGCAGTATTTT; cdr3_aa: CASSRLSGVEDTQYF
v_call: TRBV7-6; clone_size: -; j_call: TRBJ2-7; d_call: TRBD2; cdr3_nt: TGTGCCAGCAGCTTCATTACCGGGACTAGCGGGGCGGCCGACGAGCAGTACTTC; cdr3_aa: CASSFITGTSGAADEQYF
v_call: TRBV20-1; clone_size: -; j_call: TRBJ2-4; d_call: -; cdr3_nt: TGCAGTGCCCGAGGGGCGTGGGCGGATGTAGCCGGAAACATTCAGTACTTC; cdr3_aa: CSARGAWADVAGNIQYF
v_call: TRBV7-9; clone_size: many; j_call: TRBJ1-4; d_call: -; cdr3_nt: TGTGCCAGCAGCCTCACGGCCGCAACTAATGAAAAACTGTTTTTT; cdr3_aa: CASSLTAATNEKLFF
v_call: TRBV12-3/TRBV12-4; clone_size: few; j_call: TRBJ2-1; d_call: -; cdr3_nt: TGTGCCAGCAGGGGGGGGCGGGGGCAGGGTTATGAGCAGTTCTTC; cdr3_aa: CASRGGRGQGYEQFF